Below, 17 T cell receptor beta chains from the same sample are listed, as sequenced in a study of blood T cell repertoires in COVID-19. Using immunoSEQ multiplex PCR, the repertoire was profiled, and TCRdb retains in-frame clones only, with some absent. The profile shows some 80,000 clones, 70% to 90% of them singletons. The sequenced sample was peripheral blood. The source of these receptors is a human donor in a cohort sampled during active COVID-19.

The chain employs TRBV20-1 and TRBJ1-5; 7 bases map to TRBD1. V dropped 3 bases and J dropped 2; count of bases not matched to a gene: 16. Germline V CDR1 and CDR2: DFQATT, SNEGSKA (reference sequence). This CDR3 is built from 18 residues. CDR3 amino acids: CSASSPGGVDGGNQPQHF. CDR3 nucleotides: TGCAGTGCTAGTTCCCCAGGGGGAGTCGATGGAGGCAATCAGCCCCAGCATTTT.

The chain combines TRBV10-1 with TRBJ2-3; 11 bases map to TRBD2. V shed 3 bases and J 2 bases; nucleotides not matched to a gene: 10. The CDR3 has 18 residues. Germline V gene lookup returns CDR1 WNHNN and CDR2 SYGVQD (reference sequence). CDR3 in amino acids: CASSEFLAGGGITDTQYF. In nucleotides, the CDR3 is TGCGCCAGCAGTGAATTTTTAGCGGGAGGGGGGATCACAGATACGCAGTATTTT.

This sequence joins TRBV19 and TRBJ2-3; the match to TRBD2 covers 7 bases. This CDR3 spans 16 amino acids. The V gene end was trimmed by 3 bases and the J gene end by 2 bases; junction bases not matched to a gene: 8. From germline, CDR1 is LNHDA and CDR2 SQIVND (reference sequence). CDR3 amino acids: CASSMGGRYYTDTQYF. CDR3 nucleotides: TGTGCCAGTAGTATGGGCGGGAGATATTACACAGATACGCAGTATTTT.

This chain joins TRBV9 and TRBJ2-3, with TRBD1 as a possible D gene (6 bases). This CDR3 comprises 14 residues. The germline V and J ends were trimmed by 3 bases and 3 bases, with 11 bases remaining between them. Germline CDR1 SGDLS, CDR2 YYNGEE. DNA for the CDR3: TGTGCCAGCAGCGCCGGACAGACAACAGATACGCAGTATTTT. Translating it yields CASSAGQTTDTQYF.

The J gene is TRBJ2-1, the V gene TRBV7-2, with D possibly TRBD1 on 6 matching bases. CDR3 size: 15 residues. V lost 0 bases, J lost 3 bases, and 9 bases lay in between. The germline V gene has CDR1 SGHTA and CDR2 FQGNSA. CDR3 nucleotide sequence: TGTGCCAGCAGCTTAGCACAGGGATTCTACAATGAGCAGTTCTTC. This gives the protein CASSLAQGFYNEQFF.

The CDR3 nucleotides read TGCGCCAGCAGCCAAGTATTTTTGCGCCAAGAGACCCAGTACTTC. Translation gives CASSQVFLRQETQYF. The J gene is TRBJ2-5, the V gene TRBV4-1; D is undetermined. Looked up from germline, CDR1 is MGHRA and CDR2 is YSYEKL. Trimming took 1 base from V and 1 from J, leaving 10 bases between them. The CDR3 totals 15 residues.

The chain recombines TRBV11-2 with TRBJ2-7, with 7 bases matching TRBD2. Germline CDR1 and CDR2: SGHAT and FQNNGV. The CDR3 spans 14 residues. The J segment lost 3 bases and the V segment lost 3 bases, leaving 5 bases of the junction unmatched. Here the CDR3 DNA reads TGTGCCAGCAGCTTGTTTGCGGGAGACTACGAGCAGTACTTC. As protein: CASSLFAGDYEQYF. Looking up the rest from reference TRBV11-2 and TRBJ2-7 gives the full variable domain: EAGVAQSPRYKIIEKRQSVAFWCNPISGHATLYWYQQILGQGPKLLIQFQNNGVVDDSQLPKDRFSAERLKGVDSTLKIQPAKLEDSAVYLCASSLFAGDYEQYFGPGTRLTVT.

This sequence joins TRBV5-6 and TRBJ2-7; 7 bases fit TRBD2. Trimming at V came to 2 bases and at J to 2 bases, leaving 1 base not matched to a gene. Germline CDR1 and CDR2: SGHDT and YYEEEE. The CDR3 loop spans 13 amino acids. The CDR3 DNA reads as TGTGCCAGCAGCTTAAGCGGGACCTACGAGCAGTACTTC. It translates to CASSLSGTYEQYF.

This sequence joins TRBV2 and TRBJ1-4; TRBD1 aligns across 9 bases. This CDR3 has 15 amino acids. Germline-derived CDR1 and CDR2 are SNHLY and FYNNEI. V was pared by 0 bases and J by 5 bases, with 1 base of the junction left unmatched. CDR3 protein: CASSEAGTGNEKLFF. Written as DNA, the CDR3 is TGTGCCAGCAGTGAAGCAGGGACAGGGAATGAAAAACTGTTTTTT. Together with reference TRBV2 and TRBJ1-4, the CDR3 gives the full variable domain: EPEVTQTPSHQVTQMGQEVILRCVPISNHLYFYWYRQILGQKVEFLVSFYNNEISEKSEIFDDQFSVERPDGSNFTLKIRSTKLEDSAMYFCASSEAGTGNEKLFFGSGTQLSVL.

About this clone: Within the sample, other DNA sequences also encode this same CDR3. The chain recombines TRBV3-1 (or the pseudogene TRBV3-2) with TRBJ2-2; the D gene is possibly TRBD2 (6 bases). The CDR3 consists of 13 residues. The V gene lost 1 base and the J gene lost 6 bases, with 6 bases spanning the gap. CDR1 is LGHDT and CDR2 is YNNKEL in the germline V gene (reference sequence). The CDR3 loop is CASSQGGAGELFF. CDR3 nucleotide sequence: TGTGCCAGCAGCCAAGGGGGGGCCGGGGAGCTGTTTTTT.

The chain uses TRBV7-9 and TRBJ1-1; the D is unclear. Germline V gene lookup returns CDR1 SEHNR and CDR2 FQNEAQ (reference sequence). V dropped 4 bases and J dropped 0 bases, with 12 bases sitting between them. The CDR3 extends over 15 amino acids. In DNA form, the CDR3 reads TGTGCCAGCAGCTCTGTCGGGAGTATGAACACTGAAGCTTTCTTT. Translated: CASSSVGSMNTEAFF.

The CDR3 region is CASSGLAGVGELFF. The CDR3 DNA reads as TGCGCCAGCAGTGGACTAGCGGGAGTTGGGGAGCTGTTTTTT. The chain joins TRBV10-2 to TRBJ2-2; 12 nucleotides align to TRBD2. J was trimmed by 8 bases and V by 4 bases; bases with no gene match: 2. This CDR3 is 14 amino acids long. The germline V gene encodes CDR1 WSHSY and CDR2 SAAADI.

This chain uses TRBV18 with TRBJ1-6; D is unresolved. The length of the CDR3 is 13 residues. CDR1 KGHSH and CDR2 LQKENI come from the germline V gene. V was shortened by 2 bases and J by 11 bases, with 10 bases between the two germline ends. The CDR3 DNA reads as TGTGCCAGCTCACCAGGATTGGAGGCACCCCTCCACTTT. This gives the protein CASSPGLEAPLHF.

The chain carries TRBV7-2 and TRBJ2-2; weak D call: TRBD2 (5 bases). The germline V and J ends were trimmed by 1 base and 6 bases, with 9 bases remaining between them. Looked up from germline, CDR1 is SGHTA and CDR2 is FQGNSA. This CDR3 has 14 residues. The CDR3 region is CASSLVGVPGELFF. The CDR3 DNA reads TGTGCCAGCAGCTTAGTCGGGGTGCCCGGGGAGCTGTTTTTT.

The J gene is TRBJ1-5, the V gene TRBV5-6; possible D gene TRBD1, 6 bases. Germline CDR1 reads SGHDT; CDR2 reads YYEEEE. This CDR3 is built from 16 residues. The ends were cut back, 2 bases at V and 3 bases at J, with 15 bases in the middle. This chain's CDR3 is CASSLGGAAINQPQHF. Here the CDR3 DNA reads TGTGCCAGCAGCTTAGGGGGGGCAGCAATCAATCAGCCCCAGCATTTT.

Only one count was recorded for this clone. J is TRBJ2-1 and V is TRBV7-2, with 10 bases identical to TRBD2. The CDR3 runs 14 residues. Germline CDR1 SGHTA, CDR2 FQGNSA. V was clipped by 4 bases and J by 12 bases; unmatched bases: 9. The CDR3 nucleotides read TGTGCCAGCAGCTCCCGTTCTAGCGGGAGTGGGCAGTTCTTC. This encodes CASSSRSSGSGQFF.

The rearrangement uses TRBV7-8 and TRBJ2-7; D is perhaps TRBD2 (6 bases). The CDR3 is 15 residues long. Between the trimmed V and J ends, which lost 4 bases and 0 bases, there was a span of 13 bases. The V gene's germline CDR1 is SGHVS and CDR2 FQNEAQ. The CDR3 sequence: CASSWAGGSSYEQYF. DNA for the CDR3: TGTGCCAGCAGCTGGGCTGGGGGGAGCTCCTACGAGCAGTACTTC.